This T cell receptor beta chain was captured by sequencing in a study of T cell repertoires in cytomegalovirus infection. Overall study context: Matching HLA type and CMV infection were both indicated by public TCR beta signatures.

This CDR3 comprises 15 residues. Germline V gene data show CDR1 as LNHDA and CDR2 as SQIVND (reference sequence). Trimming took off 5 bases at V and 0 bases at J, with 10 bases between the two ends. From the reads, TCRdb called clonotypes with MiXCR, one entry per CDR3 protein. The table shows about 190,000 distinct CDR3 sequences, with more than 9% occurring only once. The receptor's source is a human donor in good health (CMV status not recorded). Some clones in this sample may be carry-over from other donors' samples. Sequencing input: PBMCs. The rearrangement uses TRBV19 and TRBJ1-4; no clear D gene. Here the CDR3 reads CASSSSSATNEKLFF. In DNA, the CDR3 is TGTGCCAGTAGTTCCTCATCAGCAACTAATGAAAAACTGTTTTTT.